This T cell receptor (beta chain) was documented in a study of T cell responses to AZD1222 COVID-19 vaccine. The germline CDR1 and CDR2 sequences are SGHNT and YENEEA. This CDR3 has 16 residues. V was shortened by 4 bases and J by 0 bases, with 13 bases between the two germline ends. Here immunoSEQ multiplex PCR was the method, and the copy in TCRdb shows in-frame clones only, minus some. The sample carries about 150,000 clones, about nine tenths recorded once. A remark on this clone: Its target is unknown.

General study findings and limits: Recipients of AZD1222 seropositive at baseline numbered only 6 or 7.

V gene TRBV11-3 combines with J gene TRBJ1-3; possibly TRBD1 for D (6 bases). This sequence was found in an adult in good health. The input for sequencing was peripheral blood, taken on day 0 of AZD1222 vaccination. The CDR3 loop reads CASSSYRAHSGNTIYF. CDR3 nucleotides: TGTGCCAGCAGCTCTTACAGGGCTCACTCTGGAAACACCATATATTTT.